This is a list of T cell receptor beta chains from one sample in a study of long-term antiretroviral therapy in people with HIV. Clones were read by immunoSEQ multiplex PCR, and TCRdb kept only the in-frame ones, dropping some. The data contain 30,000 or so clones, 70% to 90% of them singletons. Sample: unsorted PBMCs, taken 0.8 years before starting antiretroviral therapy. All receptors derive from a man aged 18 to 30 with HIV. Both conserved end residues are part of each CDR3. The order of the fields is J gene, D gene, CDR3 length, clone size, V gene, CDR3 protein, CDR3 DNA. A D gene is named only where the DNA matches it firmly. Size is stated for part of the rows, as once, few or many counts, or as a class when the clone is expanded.

J gene: TRBJ2-7
D gene: .
CDR3 length: 14
clone size: few
V gene: TRBV6-5
CDR3 protein: CASSSGQGGYEQYF
CDR3 DNA: TGTGCCAGCAGTAGTGGACAGGGAGGGTACGAGCAGTACTTC

J gene: TRBJ1-1
D gene: .
CDR3 length: 16
clone size: .
V gene: TRBV4-3
CDR3 protein: CASRHRGGGKKGEAFF
CDR3 DNA: TGCGCCAGCAGACACCGCGGGGGAGGGAAAAAGGGTGAAGCTTTCTTT

J gene: TRBJ2-3
D gene: .
CDR3 length: 16
clone size: .
V gene: TRBV14
CDR3 protein: CASSQGGGLWADTQYF
CDR3 DNA: TGTGCCAGCAGCCAAGGAGGGGGGCTTTGGGCAGATACGCAGTATTTT

J gene: TRBJ2-2
D gene: .
CDR3 length: 14
clone size: .
V gene: TRBV2
CDR3 protein: CASRGWGSTGELFF
CDR3 DNA: TGTGCCAGCAGGGGATGGGGGAGCACCGGGGAGCTGTTTTTT

J gene: TRBJ1-4
D gene: .
CDR3 length: 13
clone size: .
V gene: TRBV5-5
CDR3 protein: CASSPDRNEKLFF
CDR3 DNA: TGTGCCAGCAGCCCGGACCGAAATGAAAAACTGTTTTTT

J gene: TRBJ2-6
D gene: .
CDR3 length: 16
clone size: .
V gene: TRBV11-2
CDR3 protein: CASSLQGLSGANVLTF
CDR3 DNA: TGTGCCAGCAGCTTACAGGGCCTCTCTGGGGCCAACGTCCTGACTTTC

J gene: TRBJ2-7
D gene: TRBD1
CDR3 length: 13
clone size: few
V gene: TRBV10-1
CDR3 protein: CASRDRGHYEQYF
CDR3 DNA: TGCGCCAGCAGAGACAGGGGGCACTACGAGCAGTACTTC

J gene: TRBJ1-1
D gene: .
CDR3 length: 13
clone size: .
V gene: TRBV10-3
CDR3 protein: CAISEYFDTEAFF
CDR3 DNA: TGTGCCATCAGTGAGTATTTTGACACTGAAGCTTTCTTT

J gene: TRBJ1-1
D gene: .
CDR3 length: 13
clone size: .
V gene: TRBV7-2
CDR3 protein: CASSFKINTEAFF
CDR3 DNA: TGTGCCAGCAGCTTCAAAATCAACACTGAAGCTTTCTTT

J gene: TRBJ2-7
D gene: .
CDR3 length: 15
clone size: few
V gene: TRBV7-8
CDR3 protein: CASSLNQGPSYEQYF
CDR3 DNA: TGTGCCAGCAGCTTAAACCAGGGGCCTTCCTACGAGCAGTACTTC

J gene: TRBJ2-1
D gene: TRBD2
CDR3 length: 15
clone size: .
V gene: TRBV9
CDR3 protein: CASSPRTSPANEQFF
CDR3 DNA: TGTGCCAGCAGCCCTCGGACTAGCCCGGCAAATGAGCAGTTCTTC

J gene: TRBJ2-5
D gene: TRBD2
CDR3 length: 17
clone size: .
V gene: TRBV15
CDR3 protein: CATSSFLAEGWGETQYF
CDR3 DNA: TGTGCCACCAGCAGTTTCCTAGCGGAGGGCTGGGGGGAGACCCAGTACTTC

J gene: TRBJ1-2
D gene: TRBD1
CDR3 length: 14
clone size: .
V gene: TRBV4-2
CDR3 protein: CASSQGTGNYGYTF
CDR3 DNA: TGTGCCAGCAGCCAAGGGACAGGCAACTATGGCTACACCTTC

J gene: TRBJ2-1
D gene: .
CDR3 length: 16
clone size: .
V gene: TRBV7-2
CDR3 protein: CASSEQGGRSYNEQFF
CDR3 DNA: TGTGCCAGCAGTGAGCAGGGCGGGCGCTCCTACAATGAGCAGTTCTTC

J gene: TRBJ2-3
D gene: .
CDR3 length: 12
clone size: once
V gene: TRBV2
CDR3 protein: CAIAWGTDTQYF
CDR3 DNA: TGTGCCATTGCCTGGGGCACAGATACGCAGTATTTT

J gene: TRBJ1-2
D gene: .
CDR3 length: 14
clone size: .
V gene: TRBV4-3
CDR3 protein: CASSQGGGAYGYTF
CDR3 DNA: TGCGCCAGCAGCCAAGGGGGCGGCGCATATGGCTACACCTTC

J gene: TRBJ1-5
D gene: .
CDR3 length: 13
clone size: .
V gene: TRBV6-1
CDR3 protein: CASSDPQGQPQHF
CDR3 DNA: TGTGCCAGCAGTGATCCCCAGGGACAGCCCCAGCATTTT

J gene: TRBJ2-7
D gene: .
CDR3 length: 13
clone size: .
V gene: TRBV9
CDR3 protein: CASSPETTDEQYF
CDR3 DNA: TGTGCCAGCAGCCCAGAAACGACAGACGAGCAGTACTTC

J gene: TRBJ2-5
D gene: TRBD2
CDR3 length: 15
clone size: .
V gene: TRBV11-2
CDR3 protein: CASSPQLAGGETQYF
CDR3 DNA: TGTGCCAGCAGCCCCCAACTAGCGGGAGGCGAGACCCAGTACTTC

J gene: TRBJ2-5
D gene: .
CDR3 length: 11
clone size: .
V gene: TRBV7-9
CDR3 protein: CASSSQETQYF
CDR3 DNA: TGTGCCAGCAGCTCCCAAGAGACCCAGTACTTC

J gene: TRBJ1-4
D gene: .
CDR3 length: 16
clone size: .
V gene: TRBV6-5
CDR3 protein: CASSSWSTATNEKLFF
CDR3 DNA: TGTGCCAGCAGTTCGTGGAGTACTGCAACTAATGAAAAACTGTTTTTT

J gene: TRBJ2-1
D gene: TRBD2
CDR3 length: 17
clone size: .
V gene: TRBV5-6
CDR3 protein: CASSHPGLAGGPHEQFF
CDR3 DNA: TGTGCCAGCAGCCACCCGGGACTAGCGGGGGGCCCCCATGAGCAGTTCTTC

J gene: TRBJ1-4
D gene: .
CDR3 length: 15
clone size: .
V gene: TRBV6-6
CDR3 protein: CASSPPLRVNEKLFF
CDR3 DNA: TGTGCCAGCAGCCCACCGTTGAGGGTTAATGAAAAGCTGTTTTTT

J gene: TRBJ2-6
D gene: .
CDR3 length: 16
clone size: .
V gene: TRBV25-1
CDR3 protein: CASSVHRASGANVLTF
CDR3 DNA: TGTGCCAGCAGTGTTCACAGGGCCTCTGGGGCCAACGTCCTGACTTTC

J gene: TRBJ2-5
D gene: .
CDR3 length: 15
clone size: .
V gene: TRBV5-1
CDR3 protein: CASSSRGGSEETQYF
CDR3 DNA: TGCGCCAGCAGCTCCAGGGGAGGGTCCGAGGAGACCCAGTACTTC

J gene: TRBJ1-4
D gene: TRBD1
CDR3 length: 11
clone size: few
V gene: TRBV2
CDR3 protein: CASDREEKLFF
CDR3 DNA: TGTGCCAGCGACAGGGAGGAAAAACTGTTTTTT

J gene: TRBJ1-2
D gene: .
CDR3 length: 15
clone size: .
V gene: TRBV6-1
CDR3 protein: CATSREGGGAYGYTF
CDR3 DNA: TGTGCCACCAGCCGAGAGGGGGGGGGTGCCTATGGCTACACCTTC

J gene: TRBJ1-1
D gene: .
CDR3 length: 11
clone size: .
V gene: TRBV25-1
CDR3 protein: CASSRGSEAFF
CDR3 DNA: TGTGCCAGCAGTAGGGGCTCTGAAGCTTTCTTT

J gene: TRBJ1-1
D gene: .
CDR3 length: 13
clone size: .
V gene: TRBV5-1
CDR3 protein: CASSLDSYTEAFF
CDR3 DNA: TGCGCCAGCAGCTTGGACTCGTACACTGAAGCTTTCTTT

J gene: TRBJ2-1
D gene: .
CDR3 length: 16
clone size: once
V gene: TRBV27
CDR3 protein: CASSLIPGRTYNEQFF
CDR3 DNA: TGTGCCAGCAGTTTAATCCCGGGACGGACCTACAATGAGCAGTTCTTC

J gene: TRBJ2-5
D gene: TRBD1
CDR3 length: 14
clone size: once
V gene: TRBV25-1
CDR3 protein: CASSRDRGMETQYF
CDR3 DNA: TGTGCCAGCAGCCGGGACAGGGGGATGGAGACCCAGTACTTC

J gene: TRBJ2-3
D gene: .
CDR3 length: 14
clone size: .
V gene: TRBV14
CDR3 protein: CASSQPGAEDTQYF
CDR3 DNA: TGTGCCAGCAGCCAACCGGGAGCGGAAGATACGCAGTATTTT

J gene: TRBJ1-2
D gene: .
CDR3 length: 15
clone size: .
V gene: TRBV5-1
CDR3 protein: CASSLYAGQNYGYTF
CDR3 DNA: TGCGCCAGCAGCTTGTACGCAGGCCAGAACTATGGCTACACCTTC

J gene: TRBJ2-2
D gene: .
CDR3 length: 12
clone size: .
V gene: TRBV6-6
CDR3 protein: CASRSYTGELFF
CDR3 DNA: TGTGCCAGCCGGAGCTACACCGGGGAGCTGTTTTTT

J gene: TRBJ2-6
D gene: TRBD2
CDR3 length: 20
clone size: .
V gene: TRBV18
CDR3 protein: CASSPRSWGGNSSGANVLTF
CDR3 DNA: TGTGCCAGCTCACCACGGAGCTGGGGAGGGAATAGCTCTGGGGCCAACGTCCTGACTTTC

J gene: TRBJ1-2
D gene: .
CDR3 length: 13
clone size: .
V gene: TRBV6-5
CDR3 protein: CASSYSGGDGYTF
CDR3 DNA: TGTGCCAGCAGTTACTCTGGAGGGGATGGCTACACCTTC

J gene: TRBJ1-4
D gene: .
CDR3 length: 14
clone size: .
V gene: TRBV19
CDR3 protein: CASSNTAGGGKLFF
CDR3 DNA: TGTGCCAGTAGTAACACGGCCGGGGGGGGAAAACTGTTTTTT

J gene: TRBJ1-5
D gene: .
CDR3 length: 15
clone size: .
V gene: TRBV10-3
CDR3 protein: CAIRDPLGSNQPQHF
CDR3 DNA: TGTGCCATCAGGGACCCCCTGGGTAGCAATCAGCCCCAGCATTTT

J gene: TRBJ1-4
D gene: TRBD1
CDR3 length: 15
clone size: .
V gene: TRBV29-1
CDR3 protein: CSVLDSGTVNEKLFF
CDR3 DNA: TGCAGCGTCTTGGATTCCGGGACAGTTAATGAAAAACTGTTTTTT

J gene: TRBJ2-7
D gene: .
CDR3 length: 14
clone size: once
V gene: TRBV7-6
CDR3 protein: CASSLEGGGYEQYF
CDR3 DNA: TGTGCCAGCAGCTTAGAAGGAGGTGGCTACGAGCAGTACTTC

J gene: TRBJ1-2
D gene: .
CDR3 length: 17
clone size: few
V gene: TRBV21-1
CDR3 protein: CASSRGGFRETRHGYTF
CDR3 DNA: TGTGCCAGCAGCAGGGGAGGCTTCCGGGAGACCAGGCATGGCTACACCTTC

J gene: TRBJ2-5
D gene: TRBD2
CDR3 length: 15
clone size: once
V gene: TRBV6-5
CDR3 protein: CASSYAAGEGETQYF
CDR3 DNA: TGTGCCAGCAGTTACGCAGCGGGGGAGGGGGAGACCCAGTACTTC

J gene: TRBJ2-7
D gene: TRBD1
CDR3 length: 18
clone size: .
V gene: TRBV4-3
CDR3 protein: CASSQFGTGTGVADEQYF
CDR3 DNA: TGCGCCAGCAGCCAATTTGGGACCGGGACAGGGGTTGCGGACGAGCAGTACTTC

J gene: TRBJ2-7
D gene: .
CDR3 length: 13
clone size: .
V gene: TRBV4-3
CDR3 protein: CASSQEWGYEQYF
CDR3 DNA: TGCGCCAGCAGCCAAGAGTGGGGCTACGAGCAGTACTTC

J gene: TRBJ2-7
D gene: .
CDR3 length: 14
clone size: .
V gene: TRBV5-1
CDR3 protein: CASSSDRMAYEQYF
CDR3 DNA: TGCGCCAGCAGCTCCGACAGGATGGCCTACGAGCAGTACTTC

J gene: TRBJ1-1
D gene: .
CDR3 length: 13
clone size: .
V gene: TRBV5-1
CDR3 protein: CASSLETVTEAFF
CDR3 DNA: TGCGCCAGCAGCTTGGAGACGGTCACTGAAGCTTTCTTT

J gene: TRBJ1-2
D gene: .
CDR3 length: 12
clone size: .
V gene: TRBV6-5
CDR3 protein: CASSATALGYTF
CDR3 DNA: TGTGCCAGCAGTGCGACGGCTTTGGGCTACACCTTC

J gene: TRBJ2-7
D gene: .
CDR3 length: 16
clone size: .
V gene: TRBV4-3
CDR3 protein: CASSQDRYSSSYEQYF
CDR3 DNA: TGCGCCAGCAGCCAAGATAGGTACAGCAGCTCCTACGAGCAGTACTTC

J gene: TRBJ2-1
D gene: .
CDR3 length: 17
clone size: .
V gene: TRBV9
CDR3 protein: CASSVGAAGISYNEQFF
CDR3 DNA: TGTGCCAGCAGCGTAGGTGCAGCGGGTATCTCCTACAATGAGCAGTTCTTC

J gene: TRBJ1-1
D gene: TRBD1
CDR3 length: 14
clone size: .
V gene: TRBV6-5
CDR3 protein: CASRGTGANTEAFF
CDR3 DNA: TGTGCCAGCAGGGGGACAGGGGCGAACACTGAAGCTTTCTTT

J gene: TRBJ1-6
D gene: .
CDR3 length: 14
clone size: .
V gene: TRBV7-9
CDR3 protein: CASSLEGMHSPLHF
CDR3 DNA: TGTGCCAGCAGCTTAGAGGGTATGCATTCACCCCTCCACTTT

J gene: TRBJ1-1
D gene: .
CDR3 length: 15
clone size: .
V gene: TRBV5-1
CDR3 protein: CASSLEVGGHTEAFF
CDR3 DNA: TGCGCCAGCAGCTTGGAAGTAGGAGGGCACACTGAAGCTTTCTTT

J gene: TRBJ1-1
D gene: TRBD1
CDR3 length: 14
clone size: .
V gene: TRBV5-1
CDR3 protein: CASSLTGGVTEAFF
CDR3 DNA: TGCGCCAGCAGCTTAACAGGGGGGGTTACTGAAGCTTTCTTT

J gene: TRBJ2-3
D gene: .
CDR3 length: 16
clone size: few
V gene: TRBV9
CDR3 protein: CASSPRDWYGADTQYF
CDR3 DNA: TGTGCCAGCAGCCCCCGGGACTGGTACGGGGCAGATACGCAGTATTTT

J gene: TRBJ2-7
D gene: .
CDR3 length: 15
clone size: once
V gene: TRBV7-2
CDR3 protein: CASSLEGGGSYEQYF
CDR3 DNA: TGTGCCAGCAGCTTAGAAGGGGGTGGCTCCTACGAGCAGTACTTC

J gene: TRBJ1-5
D gene: TRBD1
CDR3 length: 14
clone size: .
V gene: TRBV30
CDR3 protein: CAWSVRQGSQPQHF
CDR3 DNA: TGTGCCTGGAGTGTGAGACAGGGATCACAGCCCCAGCATTTT

J gene: TRBJ2-3
D gene: TRBD1
CDR3 length: 13
clone size: once
V gene: TRBV4-3
CDR3 protein: CASSQRQGDTQYF
CDR3 DNA: TGCGCCAGCAGCCAACGACAGGGAGATACGCAGTATTTT

J gene: TRBJ2-1
D gene: .
CDR3 length: 16
clone size: .
V gene: TRBV10-3
CDR3 protein: CAISESSSDLYNEQFF
CDR3 DNA: TGTGCCATCAGTGAGTCGTCTAGCGACCTCTACAATGAGCAGTTCTTC

J gene: TRBJ2-3
D gene: .
CDR3 length: 12
clone size: once
V gene: TRBV30
CDR3 protein: CAWSESGPQQYF
CDR3 DNA: TGTGCCTGGAGTGAGAGCGGGCCCCAACAGTATTTT

J gene: TRBJ2-3
D gene: .
CDR3 length: 16
clone size: .
V gene: TRBV19
CDR3 protein: CASSSLRTVSTDTQYF
CDR3 DNA: TGTGCCAGTAGCTCTCTACGGACAGTTAGCACAGATACGCAGTATTTT